This T cell receptor beta chain appears in the sequencing data of a study of blood T cell repertoires in COVID-19. In the study overall: Acute and convalescent COVID-19 samples came from the United States, Italy and Spain. Sources were T cells, B-cell-depleted T cells, or PBMCs; the material itself was cDNA or gDNA.

The authors' processing: Estimation of nucleated cell counts was performed using reference gene primer amplification. Here immunoSEQ multiplex PCR was the method, and the copy in TCRdb shows in-frame clones only, minus some. The V and J calls and clone size are taken from that table; D and trimming were inferred from the DNA. Seen here are roughly 260,000 clones, less than 90% observed once, and the top ten hold about 4.1%. Germline V CDR1 and CDR2: MNHEY, SMNVEV (reference sequence). This CDR3 region has 18 residues. The V end lost 7 bases, the J end lost 5 bases, and 27 bases lay between the germline ends.

This clonotype was sampled from a man aged 55-75 years who had recovered from COVID-19. Sample: peripheral blood. This sequence joins TRBV27 and TRBJ1-3; a weak D match, TRBD1 (5 bases). CDR3: CASTSRGETSQERNTIYF. The DNA of the CDR3 is TGTGCCAGCACCTCCCGGGGGGAGACATCACAAGAAAGAAACACCATATATTTT.